The 8 T cell receptor beta chains below come from one sample, sequenced in a study of Ad26.COV2.S vaccination and SARS-CoV-2 variants. The sample's treatment: around 19 received Ad26.COV2.S at low or high dose, single or two shots; 5 received placebo; per-sample allocation not given. Material that was analyzed had been drawn on day 63 after the first vaccine or placebo injection. Sequenced by immunoSEQ multiplex PCR; TCRdb stores in-frame clones only, minus some. The sample shows 440,000 or so clones, roughly 91% of them seen only once. The source material was peripheral blood, sampled in a trial of Ad26.COV2.S vaccine versus placebo. These receptors were taken from a person aged 18-60 years who received the Ad26.COV2.S COVID-19 vaccine or a placebo.

Concerning this clone itself: The sample has other DNA sequences that encode this CDR3 too. V and J are TRBV27 and TRBJ2-6; 9 positions agree with TRBD1. CDR1 is MNHEY, CDR2 SMNVEV, per germline (reference sequence). V lost 6 bases, J lost 2 bases, and 8 bases stayed unmatched. The CDR3 is 17 residues long. The CDR3 bases are TGTGCCAGCAGGCAGACAGGGGGTCTTGCTGGGGCCAACGTCCTGACTTTC. It encodes CASRQTGGLAGANVLTF.

This sequence joins TRBV7-8 and TRBJ2-3; no definite D call. The V end lost 5 bases, the J end lost 6 bases, and 15 bases lay between the germline ends. The germline V gene encodes CDR1 SGHVS and CDR2 FQNEAQ. The CDR3 is made up of 14 amino acids. CDR3 nucleotides: TGTGCCAGCAGCCCAAGGGCCTTCGTGGATACGCAGTATTTT. Translation: CASSPRAFVDTQYF.

V and J are TRBV11-2 and TRBJ1-1; 9 bases agree with TRBD1. V dropped 1 base and J dropped 2; count of bases not matched to a gene: 8. Germline V gene sequence: CDR1 SGHAT, CDR2 FQNNGV. The CDR3 length is 17 residues. CDR3 region: CASSLAGQGLGNTEAFF. The CDR3 DNA is TGTGCCAGCAGCTTAGCCGGACAGGGGCTGGGAAACACTGAAGCTTTCTTT.

As for this clone: Germline and junction disagree at one end, which may indicate a read error. V gene TRBV3-1 (or the pseudogene TRBV3-2) combines with J gene TRBJ2-4; the D gene is possibly TRBD1 (7 bases). CDR3 length equals 12 residues. The germline V gene encodes CDR1 LGHDT and CDR2 YNNKEL (reference sequence). CDR3 amino acids: CASSQGRGAKSF. Here the CDR3 DNA reads TGTGCCAGCAGCCAAGGCAGGGGGGCAAAAAGCTTC.

V usage is TRBV6-2 or TRBV6-3 and J usage is TRBJ2-5; perhaps TRBD2 as D (6 bases). V lost 4 bases, J lost 2 bases, and 14 bases lay in between. The CDR3 sequence is 15 residues long. In germline, CDR1 is MNHEY, CDR2 SVGEGT. As DNA, the CDR3 is TGTGCCAGCAGTTCCACCCGGGCGGGACAAGAGACCCAGTACTTC. This translates into CASSSTRAGQETQYF.

The chain recombines TRBV12-3 or TRBV12-4 with TRBJ2-7; no clear D gene. There are 11 residues in the CDR3. V was pared by 5 bases and J by 3 bases, with 5 bases between. The chain's CDR3 is CASSENYEQYF. The CDR3 nucleotides read TGTGCCAGCAGTGAAAACTACGAGCAGTACTTC.

The CDR3: CASSFRASGSTDTQYF. The CDR3 nucleotides are TGCGCCAGCAGCTTTAGGGCCTCGGGGAGCACAGATACGCAGTATTTT. The V gene is TRBV5-1, the J gene TRBJ2-3, with D possibly being TRBD2 (5 bases). V was shortened by 2 bases and J by 0 bases, with 13 bases between the two germline ends. The CDR3 length is 16 residues. From germline, CDR1 is SGHRS and CDR2 YFSETQ.

This chain joins TRBV29-1 and TRBJ1-1, with TRBD1 identical over 11 bases. The CDR3 is 16 amino acids. The J segment lost 6 bases and the V segment lost 4 bases, leaving 13 bases of the junction unmatched. Germline V gene sequence: CDR1 SQVTM, CDR2 ANQGSEA. This CDR3 is CSVGTGTGGLVAEAFF. DNA of the CDR3: TGCAGCGTTGGGACCGGGACAGGGGGGCTTGTAGCTGAAGCTTTCTTT.